The clone carrying this T cell receptor (beta chain) was recorded once. Its antigen is not identified. This specimen belongs to a study of shared clonotypes between healthy human individuals. Study overall: Each donor had three CD4 naive, three CD4 memory, two CD8 naive and one CD8 memory plate. The study's findings and limits: When naive CD4 clonotypes were compared across several donors, about 5% were shared.

Germline V CDR1 and CDR2: SGHTA, FQGTGA. The CDR3 totals 19 residues. Trimming cost V 1 base and J 3 bases; bases outside gene matches: 13. Repertoires were generated with immunoSEQ multiplex PCR, while TCRdb's copy carries only in-frame clones and drops some. The repertoire includes 1,400,000 or so clones, around 98.5% of them detected once, and 0.3% to 0.45% sits in the top ten. The sequence came from a man aged 25-40 years in good health. J is TRBJ2-2 and V is TRBV7-3; 8 bases fit TRBD1. The sequenced material came from naive CD4+ T cells sorted from blood. As to subset: CD45RA+ positively selected. DNA of the CDR3: TGTGCCAGCAGCTTAATTTCTGGCTCAGGGGGCGCCGACACCGGGGAGCTGTTTTTT. This translates into CASSLISGSGGADTGELFF.